The TCR beta chain under discussion was sequenced for a study of cytomegalovirus exposure and HLA in healthy donors. Broader study findings: Many donors shared some public TCRs, even though most TCR sequences were rare. Testing in vitro showed three CMV-associated chains specific for CMV antigens. Cytomegalovirus association was listed for 170 or so TCR beta chains.

V was shortened by 3 bases and J by 4 bases, with 12 bases between the two germline ends. The CDR3 sequence is 14 residues long. Germline V lookup: CDR1 KGHSH, CDR2 LQKENI. As for this clone: The antigen is unknown.

The method was immunoSEQ multiplex PCR; TCRdb's version includes in-frame clones alone and lacks a portion of them. The profile covers about 150,000 clones, with just over 85% appearing a single time and approximately 2% taken by the ten largest. The chain uses TRBV18 and TRBJ2-5; D might be TRBD2 (5 bases). The receptor was derived from a human donor in good health. The sample consisted of PBMCs. This CDR3 reads CASSPLANPETQYF. CDR3 DNA sequence: TGTGCCAGCTCACCCTTAGCGAACCCAGAGACCCAGTACTTC.